This entry lists 27 T cell receptor beta chains sequenced from one sample in a study of T cells in tuberculosis. Sorting used thawed, overnight-rested PBMC stained with anti-CD3, a viability dye and GMM-loaded CD1B tetramer. CD1B tetramers were loaded with Rhodococcus equi-derived C32 glucose monomycolate. TCRdb's copy holds only in-frame clones and misses some; the assay was immunoSEQ multiplex PCR. Among approximately 59,000 clones listed, 88% were seen once. The specimen sequenced was CD1b-GMM tetramer-negative cells sorted from PBMCs. The receptors derive from an adult woman with latent tuberculosis.

This chain links TRBV19 with TRBJ1-1; tentative D call: TRBD1 (5 bases). V lost 7 bases and J 3 bases, leaving 18 bases between the germline ends. This CDR3 has 15 amino acids. The germline V gene has CDR1 LNHDA and CDR2 SQIVND (reference sequence). CDR3 DNA: TGTGCCAGTAAGCCGATATCCGGGGGGGACACTGAAGCTTTCTTT. This translates into CASKPISGGDTEAFF. The full variable domain, in which reference TRBV19 and TRBJ1-1 provide the parts outside the CDR3, is DGGITQSPKYLFRKEGQNVTLSCEQNLNHDAMYWYRQDPGQGLRLIYYSQIVNDFQKGDIAEGYSVSREKKESFPLTVTSAQKNPTAFYLCASKPISGGDTEAFFGQGTRLTVV.

This sequence joins TRBV5-1 and TRBJ1-1, with D possibly TRBD1 on 6 matching bases. The CDR3 totals 16 residues. Trimming pared 0 bases from V and 1 base from J, leaving 13 bases between. Germline CDR1 reads SGHRS; CDR2 reads YFSETQ. The CDR3 coding sequence is TGCGCCAGCAGCTTGGAATCAGGGGTGGGGAACACTGAAGCTTTCTTT. As protein: CASSLESGVGNTEAFF.

The chain carries TRBV5-1 and TRBJ1-6; a weak D match, TRBD1 (5 bases). The CDR3 extends over 15 amino acids. V lost 4 bases and J lost 8, with 16 bases in between. Per germline, CDR1 SGHRS and CDR2 YFSETQ. The CDR3 loop is CASSRAAGSYSPLHF. The CDR3 DNA reads as TGCGCCAGCAGCCGCGCCGCAGGGTCGTATTCACCCCTCCACTTT.

The CDR3 region is CASSLGLYDYGYTF. DNA for the CDR3: TGTGCCAGCAGCTTGGGACTGTATGACTATGGCTACACCTTC. V gene TRBV11-3 combines with J gene TRBJ1-2, with TRBD1 as a possible D gene (5 bases). CDR1 and CDR2 (germline): SGHNT, YENEEA. CDR3 size: 14 residues. Trimming pared 3 bases from V and 3 bases from J, leaving 11 bases between.

The V call is TRBV4-3, the J call TRBJ2-7, with D tentatively TRBD2 (5 bases). This CDR3 has 13 residues. Germline V gene sequence: CDR1 LGHNA, CDR2 YSLEER. Trimming removed 5 bases from V and 3 bases from J, with 11 bases in between. CDR3 bases: TGCGCCAGCAGCTCTTGGACTGGCTACGAGCAGTACTTC. This translates into CASSSWTGYEQYF.

The chain has TRBV9 and TRBJ1-2, with 8 nucleotides matching TRBD1. The germline V gene encodes CDR1 SGDLS and CDR2 YYNGEE. This CDR3 contains 15 residues. The junction had 9 bases not matched to a gene; V was cut back by 5 bases and J by 3 bases. The CDR3 here is CASRDGQGVDYGYTF. CDR3 sequence (DNA): TGTGCCAGCAGGGACGGACAGGGTGTAGACTATGGCTACACCTTC.

This rearrangement joins TRBV5-4 to TRBJ2-7; possibly TRBD1 for D (5 bases). Germline-derived CDR1 and CDR2 are SGHNT and YYREEE (reference sequence). CDR3 size: 14 residues. The V gene lost 4 bases and the J gene lost 5 bases, with 16 bases spanning the gap. The CDR3 nucleotides are TGTGCCAGCAGCGATGGACAAACGCTGGACGAGCAGTACTTC. This sequence encodes CASSDGQTLDEQYF.

This sequence joins TRBV4-3 and TRBJ2-1; 8 nucleotides align to TRBD1. The CDR3 covers 14 residues. V lost 1 base to trimming and J lost 9 bases; unmatched junction nucleotides: 5. Germline lookup yields CDR1 LGHNA and CDR2 YSLEER. Here the CDR3 DNA reads TGCGCCAGCAGCCAAGCCCTGACAGGGGCTGAGCAGTTCTTC. Translation: CASSQALTGAEQFF.

For this clone: A read error may produce the germline difference seen at one junction end. J is TRBJ2-5 and V is TRBV7-7; TRBD1 matches 7 bases. The CDR3 has 14 residues. Germline V gene lookup returns CDR1 SSHAT and CDR2 FNYEAQ (reference sequence). The CDR3 loop is CASSFAGGEETQYF. The DNA of the CDR3 is TGTGCTAGCAGCTTTGCAGGGGGTGAAGAGACCCAGTACTTC.

The CDR3 loop is CASSLGGALGYTF. DNA for the CDR3: TGTGCCAGCAGTCTTGGGGGGGCGCTTGGCTACACCTTC. This rearrangement joins TRBV28 to TRBJ1-2, with D possibly matching TRBD1 (6 bases). The CDR3 is 13 amino acids. CDR1 is MDHEN and CDR2 is SYDVKM in the germline V gene. The ends were cut back, 5 bases at V and 7 bases at J, with 14 bases in the middle.

The J gene is TRBJ2-5, the V gene TRBV6-1; 13 bases are shared with TRBD2. The V gene end was trimmed by 3 bases and the J gene end by 9 bases; junction bases not matched to a gene: 7. Germline assignment: CDR1 MNHNS and CDR2 SASEGT. The CDR3 runs to 15 residues. The CDR3 is CASSDQGLAGAAQYF. DNA for the CDR3: TGTGCCAGCAGTGACCAAGGACTAGCGGGAGCGGCCCAGTACTTC.

The chain carries TRBV30 and TRBJ2-3; TRBD2 matches 11 bases. The CDR3 has 13 amino acids. The junction had 4 bases not matched to a gene; V was cut back by 7 bases and J by 4 bases. The germline V gene encodes CDR1 GTSNPN and CDR2 SVGIG (reference sequence). The CDR3 DNA is TGTGCCTCCACTAGCGGGAGTTCAGATACGCAGTATTTT. This sequence encodes CASTSGSSDTQYF.

The chain couples TRBV28 to TRBJ1-2; the D gene is possibly TRBD1 (5 bases). Trimming cost V 4 bases and J 8 bases, with 11 bases left between them. Germline values: CDR1 MDHEN, CDR2 SYDVKM. This CDR3 region has 12 residues. The chain's CDR3 is CASSSDSWGYTF. The CDR3 DNA reads as TGTGCCAGCAGTTCCGACAGCTGGGGCTACACCTTC.

The chain is built from TRBV2 and TRBJ2-5; 7 nucleotides align to TRBD1. The germline CDR1 and CDR2 sequences are SNHLY and FYNNEI. The CDR3 covers 14 residues. After removal of 7 bases from V and 2 bases from J, the junction contained 7 bases not matched to a gene. The chain's CDR3 is CASTGQEWQETQYF. CDR3 in DNA: TGTGCCAGCACAGGACAGGAATGGCAAGAGACCCAGTACTTC.

The chain employs TRBV11-2 and TRBJ1-4, with TRBD1 matching 9 bases. The CDR3 spans 14 residues. CDR1 SGHAT and CDR2 FQNNGV come from the germline V gene. After removal of 4 bases from V and 7 bases from J, the junction contained 4 bases not matched to a gene. The CDR3: CASSWDRAGEKLFF. CDR3 nucleotide sequence: TGTGCCAGCAGCTGGGACAGGGCGGGTGAAAAACTGTTTTTT.

This clone was observed a single time. The V gene is TRBV18, the J gene TRBJ1-4; no clear D gene. The CDR3 totals 14 residues. Deletions cut 2 bases from V and 4 bases from J, with 8 bases between. Per germline, CDR1 KGHSH and CDR2 LQKENI. The CDR3 sequence is CASSPGAVNEKLFF. CDR3 nucleotide sequence: TGTGCCAGCTCACCAGGAGCAGTTAATGAAAAACTGTTTTTT.

This clone was detected only once. The genes are TRBV7-9 and TRBJ2-3; 10 nucleotides agree with TRBD2. V lost 4 bases, J lost 0 bases, and 7 bases stayed unmatched. CDR1 is SEHNR, CDR2 FQNEAQ, per germline (reference sequence). The CDR3 is made up of 17 amino acids. CDR3 nucleotide sequence: TGTGCCAGCAGCTCACAGAGACTAGCGGGTAGCACAGATACGCAGTATTTT. Its translation: CASSSQRLAGSTDTQYF.

The chain has TRBV19 and TRBJ1-2; D not certain. In germline, CDR1 is LNHDA, CDR2 SQIVND (reference sequence). V lost 6 bases and J lost 1, with 15 bases in between. This CDR3 region has 15 residues. CDR3 sequence reads: CASSGLRYLNYGYTF. CDR3 DNA: TGTGCCAGTAGCGGACTGCGATATCTTAACTATGGCTACACCTTC.

V gene TRBV6-5 combines with J gene TRBJ1-6; 10 positions match TRBD1. Germline CDR1 and CDR2: MNHEY and SVGAGI. After removal of 0 bases from V and 9 bases from J, the junction contained 5 bases not matched to a gene. This CDR3 spans 16 amino acids. The CDR3 loop is CASSYSTGTGVSPLHF. The DNA for the CDR3 is TGTGCCAGCAGTTACTCGACAGGGACAGGGGTTTCACCCCTCCACTTT.

The V and J genes are TRBV30 and TRBJ2-7; D is perhaps TRBD2 (5 bases). This CDR3 comprises 11 residues. Per germline, CDR1 GTSNPN and CDR2 SVGIG (reference sequence). The germline V and J ends were trimmed by 6 bases and 4 bases, with 10 bases remaining between them. CDR3 coding DNA: TGTGCCTGCACCGGAGGATACGAGCAGTACTTC. It is translated as CACTGGYEQYF.

J is TRBJ2-5 and V is TRBV19; 11 bases align to TRBD1. CDR1 is LNHDA and CDR2 is SQIVND in the germline V gene (reference sequence). The CDR3 spans 16 residues. The V gene end was trimmed by 4 bases and the J gene end by 3 bases; junction bases not matched to a gene: 7. As DNA, the CDR3 is TGTGCCAGTAGTAAGCACAGGGACAGGGGGGAAGAGACCCAGTACTTC. This sequence encodes CASSKHRDRGEETQYF.

The chain has TRBV7-3 and TRBJ2-2, with D possibly TRBD2 on 6 matching bases. V was trimmed by 3 bases and J by 6 bases, leaving 11 bases between them. The CDR3 covers 14 residues. CDR1 and CDR2 from the germline V gene are SGHTA and FQGTGA. DNA for the CDR3: TGTGCCAGCAGCTTGGGACTCCCCGCCGGGGAGCTGTTTTTT. Its translation is CASSLGLPAGELFF. The variable domain in full, with the rest retrieved from reference TRBV7-3 and TRBJ2-2, is GAGVSQTPSNKVTEKGKYVELRCDPISGHTALYWYRQSLGQGPEFLIYFQGTGAADDSGLPNDRFFAVRPEGSVSTLKIQRTERGDSAVYLCASSLGLPAGELFFGEGSRLTVL.

The chain combines TRBV5-6 with TRBJ1-4; no reliable D call. Germline assignment: CDR1 SGHDT and CDR2 YYEEEE. Trimming cost V 4 bases and J 3 bases, with 10 bases left between them. CDR3 size: 14 residues. In DNA, the CDR3 is TGTGCCAGCAGCCGACGGAGTTCTAATGAAAAACTGTTTTTT. It specifies CASSRRSSNEKLFF.

The chain employs TRBV12-5 and TRBJ1-1, with 7 bases matching TRBD1. This CDR3 has 16 amino acids. Trimming cost V 0 bases and J 1 base; bases outside gene matches: 5. Looked up from germline, CDR1 is LGHNT and CDR2 is FRNRAP. The CDR3 reads CASGLVQGSGNTEAFF. The CDR3 DNA sequence: TGTGCTAGTGGTTTGGTACAGGGGAGCGGGAACACTGAAGCTTTCTTT.

V is TRBV25-1 and J is TRBJ1-1, with TRBD1 matching over 9 bases. Germline V gives CDR1 MGHDK, CDR2 SYGVNS. Unmatched junction bases numbered 6, after V lost 3 bases and J lost 1 base. The CDR3 contains 16 residues. The CDR3 is CASSDRQGVGNTEAFF. The CDR3 nucleotides read TGTGCCAGCAGTGATAGACAGGGGGTAGGGAACACTGAAGCTTTCTTT.

J is TRBJ2-5 and V is TRBV15; perhaps TRBD2 as D (5 bases). Germline V gene sequence: CDR1 LNHNV, CDR2 YYDKDF (reference sequence). V lost 1 base, J lost 11 bases, and 20 bases lay in between. The CDR3 extends over 15 amino acids. In DNA form, the CDR3 reads TGTGCCACCAGCAGAGGGACCGAGAGGGTTTGGGAGCAGTACTTC. It yields the protein CATSRGTERVWEQYF.

J is TRBJ1-5 and V is TRBV15, with D maybe TRBD1 (6 bases). Between the trimmed V and J ends, which lost 0 bases and 3 bases, there was a span of 9 bases. The CDR3 is 15 amino acids. Per germline, CDR1 LNHNV and CDR2 YYDKDF (reference sequence). CDR3: CATSRDPGANQPQHF. CDR3 bases: TGTGCCACCAGCAGAGACCCAGGGGCCAATCAGCCCCAGCATTTT.